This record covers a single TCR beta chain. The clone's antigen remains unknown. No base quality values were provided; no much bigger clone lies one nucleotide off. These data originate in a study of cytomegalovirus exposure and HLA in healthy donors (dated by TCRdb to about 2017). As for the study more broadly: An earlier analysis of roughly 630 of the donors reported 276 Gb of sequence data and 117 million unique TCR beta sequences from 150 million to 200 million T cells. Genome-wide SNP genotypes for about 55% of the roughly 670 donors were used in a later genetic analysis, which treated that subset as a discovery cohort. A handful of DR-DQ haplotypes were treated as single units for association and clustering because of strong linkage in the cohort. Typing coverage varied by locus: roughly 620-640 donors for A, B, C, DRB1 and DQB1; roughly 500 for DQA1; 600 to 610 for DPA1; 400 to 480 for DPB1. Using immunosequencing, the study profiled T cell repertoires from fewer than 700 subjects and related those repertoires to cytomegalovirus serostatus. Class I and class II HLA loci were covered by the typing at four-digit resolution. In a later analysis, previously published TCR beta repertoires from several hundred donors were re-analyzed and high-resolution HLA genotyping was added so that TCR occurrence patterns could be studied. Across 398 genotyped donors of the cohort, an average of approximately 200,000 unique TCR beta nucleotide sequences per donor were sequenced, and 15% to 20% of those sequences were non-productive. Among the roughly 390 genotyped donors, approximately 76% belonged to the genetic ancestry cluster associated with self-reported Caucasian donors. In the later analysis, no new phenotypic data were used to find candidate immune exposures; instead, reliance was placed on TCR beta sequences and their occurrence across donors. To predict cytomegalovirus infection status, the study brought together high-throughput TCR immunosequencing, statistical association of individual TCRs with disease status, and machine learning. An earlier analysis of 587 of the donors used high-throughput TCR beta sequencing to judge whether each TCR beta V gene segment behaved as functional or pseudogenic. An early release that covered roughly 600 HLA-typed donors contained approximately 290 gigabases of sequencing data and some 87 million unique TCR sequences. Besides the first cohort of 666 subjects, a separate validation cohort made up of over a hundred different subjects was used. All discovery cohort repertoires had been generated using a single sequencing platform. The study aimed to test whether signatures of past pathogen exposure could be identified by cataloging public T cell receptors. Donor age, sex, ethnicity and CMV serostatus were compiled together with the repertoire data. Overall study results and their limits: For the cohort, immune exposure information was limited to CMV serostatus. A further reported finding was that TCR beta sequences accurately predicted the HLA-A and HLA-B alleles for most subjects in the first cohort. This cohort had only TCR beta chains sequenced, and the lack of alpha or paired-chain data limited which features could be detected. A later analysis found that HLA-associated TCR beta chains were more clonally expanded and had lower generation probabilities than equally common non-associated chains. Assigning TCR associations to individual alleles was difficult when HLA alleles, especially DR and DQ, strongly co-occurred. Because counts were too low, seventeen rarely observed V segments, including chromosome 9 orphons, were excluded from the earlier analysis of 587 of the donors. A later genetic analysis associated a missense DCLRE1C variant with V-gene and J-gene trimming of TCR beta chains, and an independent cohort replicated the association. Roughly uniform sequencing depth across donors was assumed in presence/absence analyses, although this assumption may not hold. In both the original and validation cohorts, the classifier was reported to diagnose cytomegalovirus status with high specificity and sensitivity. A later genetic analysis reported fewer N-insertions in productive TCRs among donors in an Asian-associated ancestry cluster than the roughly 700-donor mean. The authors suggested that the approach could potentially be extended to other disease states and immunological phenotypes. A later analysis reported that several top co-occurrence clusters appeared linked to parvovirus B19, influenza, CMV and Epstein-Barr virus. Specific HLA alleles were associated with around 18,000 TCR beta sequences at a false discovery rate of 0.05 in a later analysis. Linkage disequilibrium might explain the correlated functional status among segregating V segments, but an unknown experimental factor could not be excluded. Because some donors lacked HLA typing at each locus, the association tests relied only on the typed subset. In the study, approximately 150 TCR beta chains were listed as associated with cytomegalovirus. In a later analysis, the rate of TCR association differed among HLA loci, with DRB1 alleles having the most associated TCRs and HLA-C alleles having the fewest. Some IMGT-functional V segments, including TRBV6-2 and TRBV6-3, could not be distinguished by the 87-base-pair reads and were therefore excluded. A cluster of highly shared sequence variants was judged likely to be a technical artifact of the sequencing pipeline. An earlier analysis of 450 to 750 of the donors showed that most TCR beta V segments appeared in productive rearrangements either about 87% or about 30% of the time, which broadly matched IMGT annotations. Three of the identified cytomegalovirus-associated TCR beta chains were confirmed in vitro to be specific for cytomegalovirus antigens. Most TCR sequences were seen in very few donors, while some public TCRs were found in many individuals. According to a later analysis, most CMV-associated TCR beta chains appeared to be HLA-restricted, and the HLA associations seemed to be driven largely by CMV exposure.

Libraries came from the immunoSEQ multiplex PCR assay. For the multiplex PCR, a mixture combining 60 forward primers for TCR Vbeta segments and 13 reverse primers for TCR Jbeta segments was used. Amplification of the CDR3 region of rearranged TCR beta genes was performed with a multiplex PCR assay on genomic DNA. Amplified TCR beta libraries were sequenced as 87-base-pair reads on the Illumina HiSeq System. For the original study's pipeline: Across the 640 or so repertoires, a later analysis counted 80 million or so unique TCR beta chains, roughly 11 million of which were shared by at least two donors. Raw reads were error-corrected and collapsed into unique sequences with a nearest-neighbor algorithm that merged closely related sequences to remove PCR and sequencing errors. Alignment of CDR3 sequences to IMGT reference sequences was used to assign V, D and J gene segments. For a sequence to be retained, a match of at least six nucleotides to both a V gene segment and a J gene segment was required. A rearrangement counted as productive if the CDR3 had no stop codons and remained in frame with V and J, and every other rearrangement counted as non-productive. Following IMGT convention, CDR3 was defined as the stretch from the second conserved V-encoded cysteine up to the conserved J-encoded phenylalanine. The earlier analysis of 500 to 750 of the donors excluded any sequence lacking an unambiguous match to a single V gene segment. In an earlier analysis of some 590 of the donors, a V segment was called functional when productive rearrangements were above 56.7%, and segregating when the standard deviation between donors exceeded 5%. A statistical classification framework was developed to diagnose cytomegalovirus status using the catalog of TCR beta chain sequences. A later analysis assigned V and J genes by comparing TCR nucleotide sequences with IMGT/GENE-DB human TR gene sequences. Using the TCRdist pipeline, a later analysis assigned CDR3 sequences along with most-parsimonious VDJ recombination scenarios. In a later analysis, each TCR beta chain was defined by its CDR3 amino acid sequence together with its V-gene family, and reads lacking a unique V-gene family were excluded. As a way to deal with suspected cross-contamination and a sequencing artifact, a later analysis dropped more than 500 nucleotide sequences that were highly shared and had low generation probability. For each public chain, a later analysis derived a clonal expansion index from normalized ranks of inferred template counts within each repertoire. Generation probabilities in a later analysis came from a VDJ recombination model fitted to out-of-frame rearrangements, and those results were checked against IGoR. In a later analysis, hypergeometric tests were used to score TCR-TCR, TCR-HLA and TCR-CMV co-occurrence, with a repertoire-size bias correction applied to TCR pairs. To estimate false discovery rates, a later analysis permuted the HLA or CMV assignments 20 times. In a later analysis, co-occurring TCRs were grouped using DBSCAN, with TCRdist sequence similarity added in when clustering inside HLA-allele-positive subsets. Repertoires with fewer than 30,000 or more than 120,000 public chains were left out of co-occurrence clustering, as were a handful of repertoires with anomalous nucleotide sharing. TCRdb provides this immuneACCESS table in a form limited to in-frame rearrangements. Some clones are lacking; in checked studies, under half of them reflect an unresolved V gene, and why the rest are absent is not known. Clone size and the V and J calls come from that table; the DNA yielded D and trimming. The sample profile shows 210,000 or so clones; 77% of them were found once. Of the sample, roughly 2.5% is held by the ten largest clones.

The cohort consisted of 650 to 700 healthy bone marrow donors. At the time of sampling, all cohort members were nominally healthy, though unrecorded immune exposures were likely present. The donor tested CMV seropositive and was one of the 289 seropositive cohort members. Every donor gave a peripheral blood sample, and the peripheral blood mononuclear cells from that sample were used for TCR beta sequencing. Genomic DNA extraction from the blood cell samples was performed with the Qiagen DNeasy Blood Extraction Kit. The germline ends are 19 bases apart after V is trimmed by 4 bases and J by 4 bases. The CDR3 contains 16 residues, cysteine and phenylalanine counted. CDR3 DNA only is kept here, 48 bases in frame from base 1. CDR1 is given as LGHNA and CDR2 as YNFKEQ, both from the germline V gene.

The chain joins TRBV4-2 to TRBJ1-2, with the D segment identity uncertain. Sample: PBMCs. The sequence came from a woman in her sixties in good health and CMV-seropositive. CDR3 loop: CASSPGAKVTGYGYTF. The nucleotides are TGTGCCAGCAGCCCGGGAGCCAAAGTGACGGGCTATGGCTACACCTTC.